This entry lists 27 T cell receptor beta chains sequenced from one sample in a study of blood T cell repertoires in COVID-19. TCRdb's table, derived via immunoSEQ multiplex PCR, lists solely in-frame clones and lacks some. The data contain 300,000 to 450,000 clones, around nine tenths of them seen just once; the ten biggest clones take up about 0.94%. Sequencing used PBMCs or T cells enriched from blood (not recorded which). The receptor source for this set is a woman aged 25-40 years who had been exposed to COVID-19.

The chain recombines TRBV11-3 with TRBJ2-7, with 8 nucleotides matching TRBD1. Germline assignment: CDR1 SGHNT and CDR2 YENEEA. J was trimmed by 2 bases and V by 5 bases; bases with no gene match: 8. The CDR3 consists of 15 residues. In nucleotides, the CDR3 is TGTGCCAGCAGCCGCAGGGGGCAATTGGCCTACGAGCAGTACTTC. Encoded protein: CASSRRGQLAYEQYF.

V usage is TRBV9 and J usage is TRBJ1-2; D remains unclear. The germline V gene encodes CDR1 SGDLS and CDR2 YYNGEE. The CDR3 is 14 amino acids. Trimming removed 0 bases from V and 5 bases from J, with 11 bases in between. As DNA, the CDR3 is TGTGCCAGCAGCGTAGGGCAGGCTACTTATGGCTACACCTTC. Translating gives CASSVGQATYGYTF. The full variable domain, its missing parts supplied by reference TRBV9 and TRBJ1-2, is DSGVTQTPKHLITATGQRVTLRCSPRSGDLSVYWYQQSLDQGLQFLIQYYNGEERAKGNILERFSAQQFPDLHSELNLSSLELGDSALYFCASSVGQATYGYTFGSGTRLTVV.

This chain joins TRBV3-1 (or the pseudogene TRBV3-2) and TRBJ1-5, with no clear D. V dropped 0 bases and J dropped 4 bases, with 10 bases sitting between them. This CDR3 comprises 15 residues. Germline CDR1 and CDR2: LGHDT and YNNKEL (reference sequence). The CDR3 sequence: CASSQDAAPNQPQHF. CDR3 DNA sequence: TGTGCCAGCAGCCAAGATGCGGCCCCAAATCAGCCCCAGCATTTT.

This clone was seen more than once but under ten times. The chain has TRBV28 and TRBJ1-3; D gene unclear. There are 16 residues in the CDR3. V lost 5 bases and J lost 0, with 14 bases in between. Per the germline V gene, CDR1 is MDHEN and CDR2 is SYDVKM. This chain's CDR3 is CASSPLQLTSGNTIYF. The CDR3 DNA is TGTGCCAGCAGTCCGTTACAGCTGACCTCTGGAAACACCATATATTTT.

The V call is TRBV5-8, the J call TRBJ2-1, with 7 bases aligning to TRBD2. CDR1 and CDR2 (germline): SGHTS, YDEGEE. CDR3 size: 15 residues. Trimming took 4 bases from V and 4 from J; bases not matched to a gene: 8. CDR3 protein: CASSAGLVGYNEQFF. DNA of the CDR3: TGTGCCAGCAGCGCCGGACTAGTTGGTTACAATGAGCAGTTCTTC.

The rearrangement links TRBV2 to TRBJ2-5; TRBD2 aligns across 14 bases. The CDR3 spans 15 residues. Germline-derived CDR1 and CDR2 are SNHLY and FYNNEI. J gave up 1 base and V 6 bases, and 1 base lay outside the gene matches. The CDR3 region is CASSGLAGGQETQYF. In nucleotides, the CDR3 is TGTGCCAGCAGCGGACTAGCGGGAGGCCAAGAGACCCAGTACTTC.

J is TRBJ2-7 and V is TRBV28, with D possibly matching TRBD2 (6 bases). In germline, CDR1 is MDHEN, CDR2 SYDVKM. CDR3 length: 14 amino acids. V lost 4 bases, J lost 3 bases, and 13 bases lay in between. The CDR3 spells CASSWHSGLYEQYF. CDR3 in DNA: TGTGCCAGCAGTTGGCATAGCGGACTCTACGAGCAGTACTTC.

This chain links TRBV11-3 with TRBJ2-4, with TRBD2 as a possible D gene (6 bases). Trimming stripped 5 bases from V and 3 bases from J, with 17 bases between. CDR1 and CDR2 from the germline V gene are SGHNT and YENEEA. This CDR3 region has 16 residues. CDR3 sequence (DNA): TGTGCCAGCAGCCCTCCCATCGTGGGGGGCAAAAACATTCAGTACTTC. It specifies CASSPPIVGGKNIQYF.

This clone came up a few times. At one boundary the junction diverges from the germline segment, which might be a read error. The V gene is TRBV5-4, the J gene TRBJ2-7; tentative D call: TRBD1 (6 bases). The CDR3 sequence is 12 residues long. The germline V gene encodes CDR1 SGHNT and CDR2 YYREEE (reference sequence). The CDR3 DNA reads as TGTGCCAGCAGCCACGAAAGGGACAAGGAATGGTTC. This gives the protein CASSHERDKEWF.

This clone showed up just a few times. This sequence joins TRBV9 and TRBJ2-7, with a weak D call TRBD2 (5 bases). The CDR3 spans 16 residues. Germline loops: CDR1 SGDLS, CDR2 YYNGEE. Trimming removed 0 bases from V and 2 bases from J, with 15 bases in between. The CDR3 DNA reads as TGTGCCAGCAGCGTAGAGGCTAGCTATTCCCCCTACGAGCAGTACTTC. Translation gives CASSVEASYSPYEQYF.

This clone came up once. The gene calls are TRBV2 and TRBJ2-3; 10 bases are shared with TRBD2. The CDR3 has 21 residues. V dropped 7 bases and J dropped 0; count of bases not matched to a gene: 22. Germline V gene sequence: CDR1 SNHLY, CDR2 FYNNEI. CDR3 coding DNA: TGTGCCAGCACCCCAGTTTCGGGACTAGCGATCACCCGCCCTAGCACAGATACGCAGTATTTT. Its protein product is CASTPVSGLAITRPSTDTQYF. Complete variable domain (other parts from reference TRBV2 and TRBJ2-3): EPEVTQTPSHQVTQMGQEVILRCVPISNHLYFYWYRQILGQKVEFLVSFYNNEISEKSEIFDDQFSVERPDGSNFTLKIRSTKLEDSAMYFCASTPVSGLAITRPSTDTQYFGPGTRLTVL.

The rearrangement uses TRBV27 and TRBJ1-4; the match to TRBD1 covers 9 bases. This CDR3 has 14 amino acids. V dropped 8 bases and J dropped 8; count of bases not matched to a gene: 9. Germline CDR1 MNHEY, CDR2 SMNVEV (reference sequence). CDR3 coding DNA: TGTGCCAGCGGCCCGGGACAGGGCCGCGAAAAACTGTTTTTT. Its translation is CASGPGQGREKLFF.

The rearrangement links TRBV6-5 to TRBJ1-5, with D perhaps matching TRBD1 (5 bases). Trimming took 4 bases from V and 11 from J, leaving 15 bases between them. CDR1 is MNHEY, CDR2 SVGAGI, per germline. This CDR3 comprises 13 residues. This CDR3 reads CASSFFQGGTQHF. CDR3 in DNA: TGTGCCAGCAGTTTTTTCCAGGGTGGGACCCAGCATTTT.

The CDR3 DNA follows: TGCGCCAGCAGCGGGGGGTTAGAAGCTTTCTTT. This codes for CASSGGLEAFF. The J gene is TRBJ1-1, the V gene TRBV4-1; tentative D call: TRBD1 (5 bases). This CDR3 has 11 amino acids. Germline CDR1 and CDR2: MGHRA and YSYEKL. V lost 5 bases, J lost 8 bases, and 9 bases lay in between.

This clone was seen a single time. The J gene is TRBJ2-1, the V gene TRBV7-3; the match to TRBD1 covers 10 bases. V lost 5 bases and J lost 4; bases outside the gene matches: 8. From germline, CDR1 is SGHTA and CDR2 FQGTGA. CDR3 length equals 16 residues. CDR3: CASSASGTGAYNEQFF. Written as DNA, the CDR3 is TGTGCCAGCAGCGCAAGCGGGACAGGGGCTTACAATGAGCAGTTCTTC. Full variable domain (missing parts from reference TRBV7-3 and TRBJ2-1): GAGVSQTPSNKVTEKGKYVELRCDPISGHTALYWYRQSLGQGPEFLIYFQGTGAADDSGLPNDRFFAVRPEGSVSTLKIQRTERGDSAVYLCASSASGTGAYNEQFFGPGTRLTVL.

This clone was counted a single time. J is TRBJ1-1 and V is TRBV12-3 or TRBV12-4, with D maybe TRBD1 (6 bases). This CDR3 is built from 12 residues. The ends were cut back, 5 bases at V and 6 bases at J, with 10 bases in the middle. DNA for the CDR3: TGTGCCAGCAGTAAGACAGGTCCTGAAGCTTTCTTT. It encodes CASSKTGPEAFF.

The chain recombines TRBV19 with TRBJ2-7, with TRBD1 matching over 7 bases. Germline V gene lookup returns CDR1 LNHDA and CDR2 SQIVND (reference sequence). The CDR3 spans 15 residues. Trimming cost V 2 bases and J 0 bases; bases outside gene matches: 4. CDR3 sequence (DNA): TGTGCCAGTAGTATAATGACAGGGACCTCCTACGAGCAGTACTTC. Protein: CASSIMTGTSYEQYF.

The genes are TRBV5-1 and TRBJ2-4, with D tentatively TRBD2 (6 bases). The CDR3 is 15 residues long. The V end was cut by 0 bases, the J end by 1 base, with 8 bases between. Germline V CDR1 and CDR2: SGHRS, YFSETQ. The CDR3 here is CASSLGREAKNIQYF. DNA for the CDR3: TGCGCCAGCAGCTTGGGTCGGGAGGCCAAAAACATTCAGTACTTC.

V and J are TRBV10-3 and TRBJ2-3; 15 bases agree with TRBD2. In germline, CDR1 is ENHRY, CDR2 SYGVKD. The junction had 1 base not matched to a gene; V was cut back by 5 bases and J by 4 bases. This CDR3 region has 15 residues. The CDR3 coding sequence is TGTGCCATCAGTAGGACTAGCGGGAGGGCAGATACGCAGTATTTT. Its protein product is CAISRTSGRADTQYF.

The rearrangement joins TRBV19 to TRBJ2-2, with 7 bases fitting TRBD2. Trimming removed 7 bases from V and 6 bases from J; junction bases left unmatched: 11. The CDR3 has 15 amino acids. Germline V CDR1 and CDR2: LNHDA, SQIVND (reference sequence). The CDR3 bases are TGTGCCAGTATTGTGGGAGGGACCGATGCCGGGGAGCTGTTTTTT. Protein product: CASIVGGTDAGELFF.

The chain has TRBV3-1 (or the pseudogene TRBV3-2) and TRBJ1-2; maybe TRBD1 (6 bases). This CDR3 contains 14 residues. Per germline, CDR1 LGHDT and CDR2 YNNKEL (reference sequence). The ends were cut back, 0 bases at V and 6 bases at J, with 11 bases in the middle. The CDR3 is CASSQDTGGNGYTF. CDR3 bases: TGTGCCAGCAGCCAAGACACGGGGGGCAATGGCTACACCTTC.

V gene TRBV28 combines with J gene TRBJ1-4; D might be TRBD1 (6 bases). Deletions cut 0 bases from V and 8 bases from J, with 16 bases between. Germline assignment: CDR1 MDHEN and CDR2 SYDVKM. CDR3 length: 16 amino acids. This CDR3 reads CASSLWSSRQGEKLFF. CDR3 DNA: TGTGCCAGCAGTTTATGGTCGTCACGCCAGGGGGAAAAACTGTTTTTT.

This sequence joins TRBV6-6 and TRBJ2-5; D possibly corresponds to TRBD1 (5 bases). The CDR3 has 13 amino acids. Looked up from germline, CDR1 is MNHNY and CDR2 is SVGAGI (reference sequence). Trimming pared 2 bases from V and 5 bases from J, leaving 9 bases between. CDR3 nucleotide sequence: TGTGCCAGCAGTTACGGGGCGTCGGAGACCCAGTACTTC. Translated, it gives CASSYGASETQYF.

V is TRBV3-1 (or the pseudogene TRBV3-2) and J is TRBJ2-5; TRBD1 agrees at 7 bases. This CDR3 region has 15 residues. The germline gives CDR1 LGHDT, CDR2 YNNKEL (reference sequence). The V gene end was trimmed by 0 bases and the J gene end by 3 bases; junction bases not matched to a gene: 4. The CDR3 region is CASSQDRQGKETQYF. As DNA, the CDR3 is TGTGCCAGCAGCCAAGACCGACAGGGAAAAGAGACCCAGTACTTC.

The V and J genes are TRBV3-1 (or the pseudogene TRBV3-2) and TRBJ1-1; possible D gene TRBD1, 6 bases. Germline lookup yields CDR1 LGHDT and CDR2 YNNKEL (reference sequence). This CDR3 spans 13 amino acids. V was shortened by 6 bases and J by 3 bases, with 11 bases between the two germline ends. The DNA for the CDR3 is TGTGCCAGCAGTCCCCCAGGGGACACTGAAGCTTTCTTT. The encoded protein is CASSPPGDTEAFF.

The rearrangement joins TRBV19 to TRBJ1-3; D gene unclear. Germline lookup yields CDR1 LNHDA and CDR2 SQIVND (reference sequence). V was pared by 3 bases and J by 0 bases, with 9 bases between. This CDR3 is 15 amino acids long. CDR3 DNA: TGTGCCAGTAGTATTGCGGGCATCTCTGGAAACACCATATATTTT. This gives the protein CASSIAGISGNTIYF.

This rearrangement joins TRBV7-3 to TRBJ2-2; 7 nucleotides line up with TRBD2. The length of the CDR3 is 16 residues. V lost 5 bases and J lost 5; bases outside the gene matches: 11. In germline, CDR1 is SGHTA, CDR2 FQGTGA. CDR3 residues: CASSRSGGSGTGELFF. DNA of the CDR3: TGTGCCAGCAGCAGAAGTGGCGGGAGTGGGACCGGGGAGCTGTTTTTT.